The TCR beta chain under discussion was sequenced for a study of T cell responses to AZD1222 COVID-19 vaccine. Concerning this clone: Its antigen remains unidentified.

Study findings and constraints: Just a handful of AZD1222 recipients were seropositive at baseline. The repertoires were collected only after the peak T cell response.

Repertoires were generated with immunoSEQ multiplex PCR, while TCRdb's copy carries only in-frame clones and drops some. The sample records around 84,000 clones, 88% being singletons. The length of the CDR3 is 12 residues. From germline, CDR1 is MNHEY and CDR2 SMNVEV (reference sequence). Trimming pared 7 bases from V and 4 bases from J, leaving 5 bases between. The specimen was peripheral blood, collected on day 0 of AZD1222 vaccination. The TCR sequence derives from an adult in good health. The chain couples TRBV27 to TRBJ1-6; D is unresolved. The CDR3 DNA sequence: TGTGCCAGCAAGTCGTATAATTCACCCCTCCACTTT. This translates into CASKSYNSPLHF.